This is a list of T cell receptor beta chains from one sample in a study of regulatory T cells in long-lasting Graves disease. TCRdb re-called the multiplex PCR reads through MiXCR, storing one row per CDR3 protein. The table has around 420,000 distinct CDR3 sequences, 15% seen once. Sequencing was performed on peripheral blood mononuclear cells (PBMCs), taken at new diagnosis, from a patient treated with antithyroid drugs. The receptors originated from a female donor with Graves disease. Each CDR3 is given with its conserved first and last residue. D genes are given only for firm matches. Size values are once, few and many counts, or a class for expanded clones, and some rows have none.

J gene | V gene | D gene | clone size | CDR3 DNA | CDR3 protein
TRBJ1-1 | TRBV20-1 | . | few | TGCAGTGCTCAAGGGGGGTTGAACACTGAAGCTTTCTTT | CSAQGGLNTEAFF
TRBJ2-3 | TRBV2 | TRBD2 | many | TGTGCCAGCAGCCCCGGGACTAGCGGGAGGGCCCCAGATACGCAGTATTTT | CASSPGTSGRAPDTQYF
TRBJ1-1 | TRBV11-2 | TRBD1 | many | TGTGCCAGCAGCTTAGGAGAGGGGGCCTTACACACTGAAGCTTTCTTT | CASSLGEGALHTEAFF
TRBJ2-2 | TRBV27 | . | . | TGTGCCAGCAGTTGGGTCACGGGGGGCGCAACCGGGGAGCTGTTTTTT | CASSWVTGGATGELFF
TRBJ1-2 | TRBV6-1 | TRBD1 | many | TGTGCCAGCAGGAGACAGGGTGGGGACTATGGCTACACCTTC | CASRRQGGDYGYTF
TRBJ1-1 | TRBV2 | TRBD1 | once | TGTGCCAGCAGTTACGGACAGGGCACTGAAGCTTTCTTT | CASSYGQGTEAFF
TRBJ1-5 | TRBV10-2 | TRBD1 | many | TGCGCCAGCAGTCGGACAGGGAACAATCAGCCCCAGCATTTT | CASSRTGNNQPQHF
TRBJ2-5 | TRBV6-5 | TRBD1 | . | TGTGCCAGCAGTTACTCGAATACGCACTCAGGGGGCCAGTACTTC | CASSYSNTHSGGQYF
TRBJ1-6 | TRBV4-1 | . | many | TGCGCCAGCAGCCAAGTGGGCAGGGTGAGGTCACCCCTCCACTTT | CASSQVGRVRSPLHF
TRBJ2-2 | TRBV20-1 | TRBD2 | few | TGCAGTGCTAGAGATCCCGGCGGGAGATCCGGGGAGCTGTTTTTT | CSARDPGGRSGELFF
TRBJ1-1 | TRBV3-1 | TRBD1 | . | TGTGCCAGCAGCTATGGGACAGATATGAACACTGAAGCTTTCTTT | CASSYGTDMNTEAFF
TRBJ2-1 | TRBV28 | . | many | TGTGCCAGCAGCGAACCCAGTAGGGGAGCAGAGCAGTTCTTC | CASSEPSRGAEQFF
TRBJ2-7 | TRBV30 | TRBD2 | many | TGTGCCTGGGGAGCGGGACCTCTCTACGAGCAGTACTTC | CAWGAGPLYEQYF
TRBJ1-5 | TRBV4-1 | . | many | TGCGCCAGCAGCCAAACCCCGGGCCGCGTCAATCAGCCCCAGCATTTT | CASSQTPGRVNQPQHF
TRBJ2-5 | TRBV20-1 | . | many | TGCAGTGCTAGAGGTTGGGCAGGCGAAGAGACCCAGTACTTC | CSARGWAGEETQYF
TRBJ2-5 | TRBV5-5 | . | many | TGTGCCAGCAGCCGGTCTGGGGAGACCCAGTACTTC | CASSRSGETQYF
TRBJ2-1 | TRBV6-1 | . | few | TGTGCCAGCAGTGGAAACACGAGGACTTACTCCAATGAGCAGTTCTTC | CASSGNTRTYSNEQFF
TRBJ2-2 | TRBV7-9 | TRBD1 | . | TGTGCCAGCAGCTTGCGGACAGGGAGTGGCGGGGAGCTGTTTTTT | CASSLRTGSGGELFF
TRBJ1-3 | TRBV5-1 | . | many | TGTGCCAGCAGCTTGGAAGGGGTGAACACCATATATTTT | CASSLEGVNTIYF
TRBJ1-6 | TRBV27 | . | . | TGTCCCAGCAGAAGGGGGAGCTATAATTCACCCCTCCACTTT | CPSRRGSYNSPLHF
TRBJ1-4 | TRBV2 | . | many | TGTGCCAGCACCGGACAGCCGACCCCGAATGAAAAACTGTTTTTT | CASTGQPTPNEKLFF